Sequencing of this T cell receptor beta chain was carried out in a study of blood T cells in healthy people across ages. This CDR3 is built from 17 residues. The germline V gene encodes CDR1 SGHTA and CDR2 FQGTGA. V shed 2 bases and J 3 bases; nucleotides not matched to a gene: 8. Every donor contributed 7.5 to 10 milliliters of peripheral blood by blood draw. This clonotype was detected only a few times. Sample-barcoded 5' priming and a J-beta primer mix drove a second PCR of roughly 7 to 11 cycles. Every cDNA molecule bore a tag from a template-switch adaptor containing 12 random nucleotides. A single record per CDR3 protein comes from TCRdb applying MiXCR to the 5' RACE reads. Of 730,000 or so distinct CDR3 sequences in the sample, approximately 43% were seen once.

The sample taken for sequencing was blood. The V call is TRBV7-3, the J call TRBJ2-1; 9 bases agree with TRBD2. This TCR came from a woman aged 60-70 years in good health. For the CDR3, the DNA is TGTGCCAGCAGCTTATCTTCGCGGGGGGGCCGCTACAATGAGCAGTTCTTC. Protein product: CASSLSSRGGRYNEQFF.